One and the same sample provided the 21 T cell receptor beta chains below, sequenced in a study of PD-1 blockade in classical Hodgkin lymphoma. Specified time point: cycle 4 day 1 (C4D1), after less than 7 weeks of nivolumab. Brentuximab vedotin exposure varied, and every patient relapsed after autologous stem cell transplantation. Measured with immunoSEQ multiplex PCR; TCRdb has only the in-frame clones, and not every one. The table has about 64,000 clones, about 90% seen once. This specimen was peripheral blood mononuclear cells (PBMCs), taken before the fourth cycle of nivolumab. All receptors come from a human donor with classical Hodgkin lymphoma.

The CDR3 sequence is CASSLDRRDYTEAFF. In nucleotides, the CDR3 is TGCGCCAGCAGCTTGGACCGAAGAGACTATACTGAAGCTTTCTTT. The genes are TRBV5-1 and TRBJ1-1; D remains unclear. The germline V gene has CDR1 SGHRS and CDR2 YFSETQ. Trimming left V 0 bases short and J 5 bases short, with 14 bases between. This CDR3 is 15 amino acids long.

The J gene is TRBJ2-4, the V gene TRBV15; D is unresolved. Trimming removed 2 bases from V and 16 bases from J, with 18 bases in between. Per the germline V gene, CDR1 is LNHNV and CDR2 is YYDKDF (reference sequence). This CDR3 comprises 13 residues. CDR3: CATSRNHPGPRYF. As DNA, the CDR3 is TGTGCCACCAGCAGAAATCATCCGGGCCCGCGTTACTTC.

This CDR3 reads CASSDPPHGQGTGQPQHF. The CDR3 DNA sequence: TGCGCCAGCAGTGACCCCCCCCACGGACAGGGGACGGGCCAGCCCCAGCATTTT. The chain couples TRBV10-1 to TRBJ1-5, with 9 bases that match TRBD1. The germline V gene has CDR1 WNHNN and CDR2 SYGVQD (reference sequence). V was pared by 3 bases and J by 7 bases, with 16 bases of the junction left unmatched. This CDR3 comprises 18 residues.

The J gene is TRBJ2-2, the V gene TRBV7-9; no clear D gene. V was trimmed by 5 bases and J by 9 bases, leaving 10 bases between them. The CDR3 spans 12 residues. Per germline, CDR1 SEHNR and CDR2 FQNEAQ (reference sequence). The CDR3 region has the DNA TGTGCCAGCAGCCTGAATGGCCGGGAGCTGTTTTTT. Its translation: CASSLNGRELFF.

This clone was found a few times. The CDR3 is CSVVGGPAEAFF. CDR3 nucleotides: TGCAGCGTTGTAGGGGGCCCCGCTGAAGCTTTCTTT. V gene TRBV29-1 combines with J gene TRBJ1-1; 7 bases are shared with TRBD1. CDR1 and CDR2 (germline): SQVTM, ANQGSEA. The junction had 5 bases not matched to a gene; V was cut back by 4 bases and J by 6 bases. The CDR3 runs to 12 residues.

The chain uses TRBV18 and TRBJ2-1; D not certain. CDR1 is KGHSH, CDR2 LQKENI, per germline. V gave up 1 base and J gave up 3 bases, with 10 bases separating them. CDR3 size: 15 residues. CDR3 nucleotide sequence: TGTGCCAGCTCACCACAGGACCGGATCTACAATGAGCAGTTCTTC. Protein sequence: CASSPQDRIYNEQFF.

The chain carries TRBV2 and TRBJ1-4, with D hard to call. Trimming removed 10 bases at V and 4 bases at J, with 19 bases between. Germline-derived CDR1 and CDR2 are SNHLY and FYNNEI. CDR3 size: 15 residues. CDR3 DNA: TGTGCCACCATGGGAGGCCGGAATGATAATGAAAAACTGTTTTTT. It specifies CATMGGRNDNEKLFF. The full variable domain, with the rest looked up from reference TRBV2 and TRBJ1-4, is EPEVTQTPSHQVTQMGQEVILRCVPISNHLYFYWYRQILGQKVEFLVSFYNNEISEKSEIFDDQFSVERPDGSNFTLKIRSTKLEDSAMYFCATMGGRNDNEKLFFGSGTQLSVL.

The chain joins TRBV7-3 to TRBJ2-3; a weak D match, TRBD2 (6 bases). This CDR3 spans 15 amino acids. The V end lost 2 bases, the J end lost 4 bases, and 13 bases lay between the germline ends. Germline-derived CDR1 and CDR2 are SGHTA and FQGTGA. CDR3 amino acids: CASSLDGGAPDTQYF. The CDR3 DNA is TGTGCCAGCAGCTTAGACGGGGGTGCCCCAGATACGCAGTATTTT.

The chain has TRBV2 and TRBJ2-1; 7 bases line up with TRBD1. This CDR3 region has 15 residues. Germline CDR1 SNHLY, CDR2 FYNNEI. Trimming cost V 10 bases and J 6 bases; bases outside gene matches: 15. CDR3 in DNA: TGTGCCACCATACTATCCGGGACAGACCGCAATGAGCAGTTCTTC. Its protein is CATILSGTDRNEQFF.

This clone was detected a few times. This chain joins TRBV4-1 and TRBJ2-7; 7 bases are a match to TRBD1. CDR3 length: 14 amino acids. Losses at the gene ends were 1 base for V and 5 bases for J; bases not matched to a gene: 5. Looked up from germline, CDR1 is MGHRA and CDR2 is YSYEKL. CDR3 protein: CASSQGVTGHEQYF. The CDR3 bases are TGCGCCAGCAGCCAAGGAGTGACAGGGCACGAGCAGTACTTC.

The V gene is TRBV19, the J gene TRBJ1-3, with D unresolved. CDR1 is LNHDA and CDR2 is SQIVND in the germline V gene (reference sequence). The CDR3 sequence is 14 residues long. Between the trimmed V and J ends, which lost 6 bases and 0 bases, there was a span of 9 bases. The CDR3 DNA reads TGTGCCAGTAGGGCGGGTGGCTCTGGAAACACCATATATTTT. This encodes CASRAGGSGNTIYF.

The chain links TRBV19 to TRBJ1-5; TRBD1 matches at 7 bases. The CDR3 spans 15 residues. The V segment lost 6 bases and the J segment 4 bases; nucleotides outside the gene matches: 9. Germline V lookup: CDR1 LNHDA, CDR2 SQIVND (reference sequence). The CDR3 coding sequence is TGTGCCAGTAGGGGAGACAGGGCGGAAAATCAGCCCCAGCATTTT. The encoded protein is CASRGDRAENQPQHF. Full variable domain (rest looked up from reference TRBV19 and TRBJ1-5): DGGITQSPKYLFRKEGQNVTLSCEQNLNHDAMYWYRQDPGQGLRLIYYSQIVNDFQKGDIAEGYSVSREKKESFPLTVTSAQKNPTAFYLCASRGDRAENQPQHFGDGTRLSIL.

The chain uses TRBV6-1 and TRBJ2-1, with 11 bases identical to TRBD2. Germline trimming cut 4 bases from V and 4 bases from J; bases unmatched to any gene: 6. Per germline, CDR1 MNHNS and CDR2 SASEGT. The CDR3 is 16 amino acids. The CDR3 sequence is CASSVTSGGPYNEQFF. CDR3 bases: TGTGCCAGCAGTGTAACTAGCGGGGGCCCTTACAATGAGCAGTTCTTC.

The CDR3 bases are TGTGCCAGCAGCCTTGGACAGGGGGCCGGGGAGCTGTTTTTT. It encodes CASSLGQGAGELFF. The chain joins TRBV7-6 to TRBJ2-2; 10 nucleotides align to TRBD1. Germline CDR1 and CDR2: SGHVS and FNYEAQ. V shed 5 bases, J shed 6 bases, and the junction held 3 bases outside the gene matches. There are 14 residues in the CDR3.

The V call is TRBV28, the J call TRBJ2-7; tentative D call: TRBD1 (6 bases). CDR3 length equals 15 residues. V was clipped by 4 bases and J by 2 bases, with 15 bases between them. The V gene's germline CDR1 is MDHEN and CDR2 SYDVKM. DNA of the CDR3: TGTGCCAGCAGTTCTGTCAGGGGAATCACCTACGAGCAGTACTTC. Protein sequence: CASSSVRGITYEQYF.

This chain links TRBV9 with TRBJ2-2; D not resolved. Germline CDR1 SGDLS, CDR2 YYNGEE. This CDR3 has 15 residues. Trimming removed 3 bases from V and 0 bases from J, with 9 bases in between. In DNA, the CDR3 is TGTGCCAGCAGCGGCTCGACGGCGAACACCGGGGAGCTGTTTTTT. It encodes CASSGSTANTGELFF.

The rearrangement uses TRBV6-1 and TRBJ2-7; 7 bases match TRBD2. This CDR3 comprises 15 residues. V lost 2 bases to trimming and J lost 0 bases; unmatched junction nucleotides: 4. The germline V gene encodes CDR1 MNHNS and CDR2 SASEGT. In DNA, the CDR3 is TGTGCCAGCAGTGAACGAGGCGGGGGCTCCTACGAGCAGTACTTC. This gives the protein CASSERGGGSYEQYF.

The V gene is TRBV6-1, the J gene TRBJ2-2; 8 bases map to TRBD1. Germline CDR1 reads MNHNS; CDR2 reads SASEGT. The trim removed 7 bases at V and 6 bases at J, leaving 10 bases unmatched. This CDR3 region has 15 residues. CDR3 nucleotides: TGTGCCAGCAAGGAAGGACAGGGTAGCGCCGGGGAGCTGTTTTTT. Its translation: CASKEGQGSAGELFF.

The chain uses TRBV11-2 and TRBJ2-1; D gene uncertain. The CDR3 contains 15 residues. With 5 bases removed from V and 6 bases from J, the gap between germline ends came to 17 bases. Germline CDR1 SGHAT, CDR2 FQNNGV. The CDR3, as DNA: TGTGCCAGCAGCACCCCTGGTAAGGTGGGCAATGAGCAGTTCTTC. Its translation is CASSTPGKVGNEQFF.

The chain combines TRBV6-5 with TRBJ1-1; D remains unclear. This CDR3 is 14 amino acids long. CDR1 is MNHEY, CDR2 SVGAGI, per germline. V was pared by 2 bases and J by 4 bases, with 11 bases between. The CDR3 sequence is CASSYGRGRTEAFF. Written as DNA, the CDR3 is TGTGCCAGCAGTTACGGGCGAGGACGCACTGAAGCTTTCTTT.

The chain combines TRBV5-6 with TRBJ1-2; 7 bases map to TRBD1. The CDR3 loop spans 14 amino acids. V lost 4 bases to trimming and J lost 8 bases; unmatched junction nucleotides: 11. Germline V lookup: CDR1 SGHDT, CDR2 YYEEEE. DNA for the CDR3: TGTGCCAGCAGCACGAACAGGGGATGGGAAGGCTACACCTTC. It specifies CASSTNRGWEGYTF.